This TCR beta chain stems from a study of cytomegalovirus exposure and HLA in healthy donors. Study-level findings and limits: Highest at DRB1 and lowest at HLA-C, TCR association rates differed among HLA loci in a later analysis. An analysis was carried out at a later point. It showed that HLA-associated TCR beta chains were more clonally expanded than equally common non-associated chains. Later analysis associated a missense DCLRE1C variant with TCR beta V- and J-gene trimming. Listed as cytomegalovirus-associated were 170 or so TCR beta chains.

The PCR used 60 Vbeta and 13 Jbeta primers. Produced via immunoSEQ multiplex PCR; TCRdb's table is partial and in-frame only. The data show tens of thousands of clones, 55% to 80% seen once. Only a few counts were recorded for this clone. As yet, its antigen is unknown. J was trimmed by 6 bases and V by 7 bases; bases with no gene match: 4. The CDR3 totals 11 residues. CDR1 is SQVTM, CDR2 ANQGSEA, per germline. Material: PBMCs. V usage is TRBV29-1 and J usage is TRBJ1-2, with 8 bases matching TRBD1. The receptor was isolated from a woman between 50 and 59 years old in good health and CMV-seronegative. The CDR3 DNA follows: TGCAGCGCGCTGGACAGGGATGGCTACACCTTC. This gives the protein CSALDRDGYTF.